This entry concerns a single T cell receptor beta chain. The target antigen is unknown. Additional DNA sequences in this sample encode the identical CDR3. The sample belongs to a study of shared clonotypes between healthy human individuals. Regarding the study as a whole: Inspection by rarefaction showed sorted-subset sequencing to be incomplete despite large depth.

Once extracted for a subset, genomic DNA was divided evenly among several immunoSEQ plates. The repertoire was sequenced with immunoSEQ multiplex PCR; TCRdb's copy has only in-frame clones and lacks some. The table has 300,000 to 400,000 clones, around four fifths seen once. CDR3 length equals 11 residues. CDR1 and CDR2 from the germline V gene are SNHLY and FYNNEI. Trimming stripped 4 bases from V and 2 bases from J, with 3 bases between. Only Caucasian adults living in Nashville, Tennessee made up the donor group. The clonotype was recovered from a man between 25 and 39 years old in good health. The rearrangement uses TRBV2 and TRBJ2-7; D unclear. The sample taken for sequencing was memory CD4+ T cells sorted from blood. Subset indicated: CD45RA-negative fraction. CDR3 sequence (DNA): TGTGCCAGCAGTGTGACCTACGAGCAGTACTTC. It encodes CASSVTYEQYF. The variable domain in full, completed from reference TRBV2 and TRBJ2-7, reads EPEVTQTPSHQVTQMGQEVILRCVPISNHLYFYWYRQILGQKVEFLVSFYNNEISEKSEIFDDQFSVERPDGSNFTLKIRSTKLEDSAMYFCASSVTYEQYFGPGTRLTVT.